Included here is one TCR beta chain sequence, with context. Only in-frame clones appear in the TCRdb table, and some are missing; sequencing was by immunoSEQ multiplex PCR. The table has 150,000 to 200,000 clones, roughly 87% seen once. This sample was included in a study of blood T cell repertoires in COVID-19. Study overall: Collection of acute and convalescent COVID-19 samples took place in the United States, Italy and Spain.

The cohort comprised adults aged about 18 to 100 years residing in approximately 25 US areas. Cohorts were based on clinical histories the participants reported. This sequence was found in a man aged 50 to 60 who had recovered from COVID-19. The specimen sequenced was PBMCs or T cells enriched from blood (not recorded which).

The CDR3 here is CASSEIGGGISTDTQYF. The CDR3 DNA is TGTGCCAGCAGTGAAATAGGGGGAGGGATTAGCACAGATACGCAGTATTTT. This chain joins TRBV2 and TRBJ2-3; D is perhaps TRBD2 (7 bases). V dropped 2 bases and J dropped 0 bases, with 15 bases sitting between them. This CDR3 spans 17 amino acids. Germline V gene data show CDR1 as SNHLY and CDR2 as FYNNEI. Full variable domain (remainder filled in from reference TRBV2 and TRBJ2-3): EPEVTQTPSHQVTQMGQEVILRCVPISNHLYFYWYRQILGQKVEFLVSFYNNEISEKSEIFDDQFSVERPDGSNFTLKIRSTKLEDSAMYFCASSEIGGGISTDTQYFGPGTRLTVL.